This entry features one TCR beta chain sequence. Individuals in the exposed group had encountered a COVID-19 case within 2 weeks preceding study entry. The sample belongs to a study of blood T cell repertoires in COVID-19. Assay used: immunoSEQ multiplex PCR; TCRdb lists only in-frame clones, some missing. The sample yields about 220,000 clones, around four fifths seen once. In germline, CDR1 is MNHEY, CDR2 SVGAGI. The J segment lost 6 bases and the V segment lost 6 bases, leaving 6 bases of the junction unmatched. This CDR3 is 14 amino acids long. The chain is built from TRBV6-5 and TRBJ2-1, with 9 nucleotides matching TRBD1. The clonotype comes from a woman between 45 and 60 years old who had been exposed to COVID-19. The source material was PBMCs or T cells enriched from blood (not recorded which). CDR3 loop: CASRSRDRVNEQFF. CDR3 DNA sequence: TGTGCCAGCAGGTCCCGGGACAGGGTCAATGAGCAGTTCTTC.